Sequencing of this TCR beta chain was carried out in a study of T cells after yellow fever vaccination. To note about this clonotype: Its antigen is not identified.

Between the trimmed V and J ends, which lost 3 bases and 1 base, there was a span of 0 bases. From germline, CDR1 is SQVTM and CDR2 ANQGSEA. The length of the CDR3 is 10 residues. Findings and caveats of the study: Abundant clonotypes from the bulk population could get into FACS-sorted repertoires as contaminants. Post-booster repertoires again held most primary-vaccination clones (about 95% CD4, just under 90% CD8).

TCRdb re-analysed the 5' RACE reads in MiXCR, keeping a single row per CDR3 protein. The top ten hold under 30% of the sample, which has 250,000 to 400,000 distinct CDR3 sequences, over 3.5% seen once. This specimen consisted of PBMCs, obtained 5 days after the yellow fever booster vaccination. The chain links TRBV29-1 to TRBJ1-1; no definite D call. This TCR was sampled from a young man who received the YFV17D yellow fever vaccine. As DNA, the CDR3 is TGCAGCGTTGAGAACACTGAAGCTTTCTTT. This gives the protein CSVENTEAFF.